The 23 T cell receptor beta chains listed next were all sequenced from one sample in a study of early T cells in non-severe SARS-CoV-2 infection. TCRdb analysed the 5' RACE reads with MiXCR anew, one entry per CDR3 protein. Of approximately 50,000 distinct CDR3 sequences listed, 7.5% to 10% are singletons. The sequencing sample was made of whole blood. The receptor source for this set is an adult who was a healthcare worker with PCR-confirmed SARS-CoV-2 infection or an uninfected control (not recorded which).

At least ten counts were recorded for this clonotype. V usage is TRBV9 and J usage is TRBJ1-2; D is unresolved. The germline gives CDR1 SGDLS, CDR2 YYNGEE. Trimming took 6 bases from V and 8 from J, leaving 14 bases between them. This CDR3 comprises 12 residues. The DNA of the CDR3 is TGTGCCAGCACACCCGGTGTCGGAGGCTACACCTTC. Amino acids: CASTPGVGGYTF.

A word on this clonotype: This clone may be a read error of a much larger clone one base away. This chain links TRBV6-2 or TRBV6-3 with TRBJ2-7; D unclear. Trimming left V 0 bases short and J 1 base short, with 10 bases between. Germline CDR1 MNHEY, CDR2 SVGEGT. The CDR3 is 15 residues long. In DNA, the CDR3 is TGTGCCAGCAGTTACTCTGGCCCATATTCCTACGAGCAGTACTTC. Translating gives CASSYSGPYSYEQYF.

This clonotype came up many times. The gene calls are TRBV3-1 and TRBJ1-1; 7 bases match TRBD1. Germline loops: CDR1 LGHDT, CDR2 YNNKEL (reference sequence). The junction had 5 bases not matched to a gene; V was cut back by 2 bases and J by 2 bases. The CDR3 is made up of 15 amino acids. CDR3 sequence (DNA): TGTGCCAGCAGCCAACAGGGGGTCGGAAACACTGAAGCTTTCTTT. Translating it yields CASSQQGVGNTEAFF.

This clonotype was detected many times. CDR3 DNA sequence: TGTGCCAGCAGCACTCAAAGCTCTGGGGCCAACGTCCTGACTTTC. This gives the protein CASSTQSSGANVLTF. The J gene is TRBJ2-6, the V gene TRBV11-2, with D unclear. Trimming removed 5 bases at V and 0 bases at J, with 8 bases between. The germline CDR1 and CDR2 sequences are SGHAT and FQNNGV. This CDR3 has 15 residues. Full variable domain (rest looked up from reference TRBV11-2 and TRBJ2-6): EAGVAQSPRYKIIEKRQSVAFWCNPISGHATLYWYQQILGQGPKLLIQFQNNGVVDDSQLPKDRFSAERLKGVDSTLKIQPAKLEDSAVYLCASSTQSSGANVLTFGAGSRLTVL.

V gene TRBV20-1 combines with J gene TRBJ2-7; the match to TRBD2 covers 12 bases. V was pared by 3 bases and J by 4 bases, with 4 bases of the junction left unmatched. The CDR3 runs to 14 residues. CDR1 DFQATT and CDR2 SNEGSKA come from the germline V gene (reference sequence). CDR3 loop: CSASRLAGEYEQYF. The DNA for the CDR3 is TGCAGTGCTAGTCGACTAGCGGGAGAGTACGAGCAGTACTTC.

This clonotype was counted ten times or more. The V gene is TRBV5-1, the J gene TRBJ2-2, with a weak D call TRBD1 (6 bases). CDR1 SGHRS and CDR2 YFSETQ come from the germline V gene. The CDR3 is made up of 15 amino acids. With 0 bases removed from V and 7 bases from J, the gap between germline ends came to 13 bases. Written as DNA, the CDR3 is TGCGCCAGCAGCTTGGAACAGGGAACGAGCGGGGAGCTGTTTTTT. It is translated as CASSLEQGTSGELFF.

This clonotype was recorded many times. The chain recombines TRBV7-6 with TRBJ2-7; D possibly corresponds to TRBD1 (6 bases). V lost 5 bases and J lost 7, with 15 bases in between. The CDR3 consists of 13 residues. From germline, CDR1 is SGHVS and CDR2 FNYEAQ. The CDR3 spells CASSPDGRGEQYF. As DNA, the CDR3 is TGTGCCAGCAGCCCGGACGGCAGGGGAGAGCAGTACTTC.

The chain employs TRBV5-1 and TRBJ1-2; TRBD1 aligns across 10 bases. The CDR3 sequence is 17 residues long. Trimming at V came to 0 bases and at J to 2 bases, leaving 7 bases not matched to a gene. Looked up from germline, CDR1 is SGHRS and CDR2 is YFSETQ. CDR3 DNA sequence: TGCGCCAGCAGCTTGGGTACCTTGGGACAGGGGAACTATGGCTACACCTTC. This encodes CASSLGTLGQGNYGYTF.

This clonotype has a count of ten or more. The rearrangement links TRBV2 to TRBJ2-3, with 14 bases matching TRBD2. Germline CDR1 and CDR2: SNHLY and FYNNEI. Losses at the gene ends were 8 bases for V and 6 bases for J; bases not matched to a gene: 10. This CDR3 contains 16 residues. The CDR3 sequence is CASRQMTSGRADTQYF. The CDR3 DNA sequence: TGTGCCAGCCGACAAATGACTAGCGGGAGGGCGGATACGCAGTATTTT.

This clonotype was seen ten or more times. The chain combines TRBV6-6 with TRBJ2-7; D gene uncertain. The ends were cut back, 6 bases at V and 0 bases at J, with 15 bases in the middle. Germline V CDR1 and CDR2: MNHNY, SVGAGI (reference sequence). This CDR3 comprises 15 residues. CDR3 sequence (DNA): TGTGCCAGCAGCTCTCCTCAAACTCTCTCCTACGAGCAGTACTTC. Translating gives CASSSPQTLSYEQYF.

By share, this clonotype ranks as medium-sized. The chain is built from TRBV27 and TRBJ2-1, with D possibly matching TRBD1 (6 bases). Trimming cost V 5 bases and J 9 bases, with 14 bases left between them. Germline values: CDR1 MNHEY, CDR2 SMNVEV (reference sequence). CDR3 length: 13 residues. The CDR3 protein is CASSQRFRGEQFF. DNA of the CDR3: TGTGCCAGCAGTCAGCGGTTCAGGGGTGAGCAGTTCTTC.

This clonotype was seen ten or more times. V is TRBV7-9 and J is TRBJ2-7; 13 bases are a match to TRBD2. The germline CDR1 and CDR2 sequences are SEHNR and FQNEAQ (reference sequence). There are 16 residues in the CDR3. V trimming: 5 bases; J trimming: 4 bases; junction bases outside the gene matches: 8. The CDR3 spells CASSVGLAGHGYEQYF. CDR3 sequence (DNA): TGTGCCAGCAGCGTGGGACTAGCGGGACACGGATACGAGCAGTACTTC.

This clonotype showed up many times. This rearrangement joins TRBV7-2 to TRBJ1-6; D is ambiguous. Deletions cut 5 bases from V and 10 bases from J, with 15 bases between. Germline CDR1 reads SGHTA; CDR2 reads FQGNSA. This CDR3 has 14 amino acids. CDR3 bases: TGTGCCAGCAGCCCACGTGGAGGTTTGTCACCCCTCCACTTT. It encodes CASSPRGGLSPLHF. Based on the CDR3 plus reference TRBV7-2 and TRBJ1-6, the full variable domain is GAGVSQSPSNKVTEKGKDVELRCDPISGHTALYWYRQSLGQGLEFLIYFQGNSAPDKSGLPSDRFSAERTGGSVSTLTIQRTQQEDSAVYLCASSPRGGLSPLHFGNGTRLTVT.

The rearrangement uses TRBV24-1 and TRBJ2-5; 14 bases map to TRBD2. With V trimmed by 7 bases and J by 5 bases, 8 bases remained unmatched. Germline values: CDR1 KGHDR, CDR2 SFDVKD. The CDR3 spans 16 residues. In nucleotides, the CDR3 is TGTGCCACCAGCGGGACTAGCGGGAGAGGTCATGAGACCCAGTACTTC. Translation: CATSGTSGRGHETQYF.

This clonotype was seen repeatedly, ten times or more. This chain connects TRBV20-1 to TRBJ2-3, with TRBD2 matching 14 bases. The CDR3 extends over 14 amino acids. CDR1 DFQATT and CDR2 SNEGSKA come from the germline V gene (reference sequence). V lost 6 bases, J lost 7 bases, and 6 bases stayed unmatched. The CDR3 region is CSAGTSGSVNTQYF. The DNA for the CDR3 is TGCAGTGCGGGGACTAGCGGGAGTGTTAATACGCAGTATTTT.

This rearrangement joins TRBV7-3 to TRBJ1-6; 9 bases match TRBD1. Germline values: CDR1 SGHTA, CDR2 FQGTGA. J lost 9 bases, V lost 4 bases, and 4 bases had no gene match. CDR3 length equals 14 residues. This CDR3 is CASSSRQGGSPLHF. CDR3 DNA: TGTGCCAGCAGCTCTCGACAGGGGGGTTCACCCCTCCACTTT.

There are a few counts of this clonotype. The genes are TRBV11-2 and TRBJ2-1; D tentatively reads TRBD1 or TRBD2 (6 bases each). Trimming took off 5 bases at V and 3 bases at J, with 17 bases between the two ends. CDR1 is SGHAT, CDR2 FQNNGV, per germline. This CDR3 has 16 amino acids. Here the CDR3 DNA reads TGTGCCAGCAGCGGGAGCGGAGGGGGGAACTACAATGAGCAGTTCTTC. This gives the protein CASSGSGGGNYNEQFF.

This clonotype was counted ten times or more. The chain is built from TRBV29-1 and TRBJ2-7; no firm D call. CDR1 and CDR2 from the germline V gene are SQVTM and ANQGSEA. The CDR3 is made up of 14 amino acids. V shed 5 bases and J shed 2 bases, with 16 bases lying between them. The CDR3 region has the DNA TGCAGCGTTAAGACCGCAGGCGGAACCTACGAGCAGTACTTC. It codes for CSVKTAGGTYEQYF.

This clonotype was detected only a few times. The J gene is TRBJ1-5, the V gene TRBV2; 7 nucleotides agree with TRBD1. The CDR3 runs to 12 residues. Germline V gene data show CDR1 as SNHLY and CDR2 as FYNNEI. Trimming cost V 6 bases and J 5 bases; bases outside gene matches: 1. The DNA for the CDR3 is TGTGCCAGCAGCGGGACAGATCAGCCCCAGCATTTT. Encoded protein: CASSGTDQPQHF.

The V and J genes are TRBV11-2 and TRBJ1-1; no firm D call. The CDR3 loop spans 13 amino acids. The germline V and J ends were trimmed by 5 bases and 1 base, with 8 bases remaining between them. Germline-derived CDR1 and CDR2 are SGHAT and FQNNGV. The CDR3 DNA sequence: TGTGCCAGCAGCATCGGAACGAACACTGAAGCTTTCTTT. Amino acids: CASSIGTNTEAFF.

This clonotype was counted at least ten times. The rearrangement joins TRBV7-9 to TRBJ2-3; either TRBD1 or TRBD2 may supply D (5 bases each). CDR1 SEHNR and CDR2 FQNEAQ come from the germline V gene (reference sequence). V was cut by 4 bases and J by 4 bases, with 15 bases left in between. CDR3 length: 15 residues. The CDR3 coding sequence is TGTGCCAGCAGCTCGGGACCAGGCAGGGCAGATACGCAGTATTTT. Its protein is CASSSGPGRADTQYF.

This clonotype was counted only a few times. The chain carries TRBV6-2 or TRBV6-3 and TRBJ1-5; D unclear. V lost 5 bases to trimming and J lost 0 bases, with 8 bases between them. Germline CDR1 reads MNHEY; CDR2 reads SVGEGT. The CDR3 sequence is 14 residues long. CDR3 sequence: CASSLQNSNQPQHF. CDR3 DNA sequence: TGTGCCAGCAGTCTACAGAATAGCAATCAGCCCCAGCATTTT.

This clonotype was detected ten times or more. At one boundary the junction diverges from the germline segment, which might be a read error. The J gene is TRBJ2-7, the V gene TRBV20-1; 7 nucleotides match TRBD1. This CDR3 contains 12 residues. Germline values: CDR1 DFQATT, CDR2 SNEGSKA (reference sequence). CDR3: CSATLLPGQIFF. For the CDR3, the DNA is TGCAGTGCTACCCTACTTCCGGGACAGATTTTCTTC.